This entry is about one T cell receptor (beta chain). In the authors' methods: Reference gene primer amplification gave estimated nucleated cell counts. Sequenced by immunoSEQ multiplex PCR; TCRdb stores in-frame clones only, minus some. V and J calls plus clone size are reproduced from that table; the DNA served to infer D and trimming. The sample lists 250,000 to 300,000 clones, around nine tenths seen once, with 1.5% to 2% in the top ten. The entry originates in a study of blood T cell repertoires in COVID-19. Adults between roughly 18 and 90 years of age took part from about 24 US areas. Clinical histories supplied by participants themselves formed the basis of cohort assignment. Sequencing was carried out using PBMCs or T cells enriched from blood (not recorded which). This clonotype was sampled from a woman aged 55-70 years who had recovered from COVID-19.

This CDR3 is CASCLGGYHEQYF. CDR3 nucleotides: TGTGCCAGCTGCCTTGGGGGGTACCACGAGCAGTACTTC. The chain combines TRBV11-2 with TRBJ2-7; tentatively, D is TRBD2 (6 bases). Per germline, CDR1 SGHAT and CDR2 FQNNGV. The CDR3 spans 13 residues. Between the trimmed V and J ends, which lost 8 bases and 5 bases, there was a span of 16 bases.